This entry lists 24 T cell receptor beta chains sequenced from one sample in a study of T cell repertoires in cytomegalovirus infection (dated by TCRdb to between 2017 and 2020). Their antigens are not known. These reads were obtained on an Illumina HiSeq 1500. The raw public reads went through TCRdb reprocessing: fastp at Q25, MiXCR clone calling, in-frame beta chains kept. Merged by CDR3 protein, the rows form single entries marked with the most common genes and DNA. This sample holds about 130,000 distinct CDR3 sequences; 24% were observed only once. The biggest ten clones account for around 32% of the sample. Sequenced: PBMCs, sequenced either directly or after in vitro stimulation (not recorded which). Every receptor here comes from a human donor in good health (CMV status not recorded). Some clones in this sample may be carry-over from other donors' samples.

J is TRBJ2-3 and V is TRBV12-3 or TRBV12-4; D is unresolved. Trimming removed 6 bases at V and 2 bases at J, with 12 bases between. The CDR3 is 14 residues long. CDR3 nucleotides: TGTGCCAGCAGACCCCCTGATGTCACAGATACGCAGTATTTT. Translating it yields CASRPPDVTDTQYF.

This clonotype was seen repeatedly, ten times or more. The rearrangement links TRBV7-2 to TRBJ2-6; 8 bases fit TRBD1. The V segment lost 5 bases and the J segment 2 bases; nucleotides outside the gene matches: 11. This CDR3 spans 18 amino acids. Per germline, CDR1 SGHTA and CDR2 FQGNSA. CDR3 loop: CASSRPMAGGAGANVLTF. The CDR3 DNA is TGTGCCAGCAGCAGACCGATGGCAGGGGGCGCTGGGGCCAACGTCCTGACTTTC.

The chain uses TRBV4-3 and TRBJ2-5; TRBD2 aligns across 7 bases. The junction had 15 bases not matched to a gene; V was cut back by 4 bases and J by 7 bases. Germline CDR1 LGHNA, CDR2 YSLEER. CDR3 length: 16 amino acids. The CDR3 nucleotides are TGCGCCAGCAGCCTTGTCTGGGCGGGAGTTGGAGGGACCCAGTACTTC. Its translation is CASSLVWAGVGGTQYF.

The chain's CDR3 is CASSYSQGGGVTGELFF. DNA for the CDR3: TGTGCCAGCAGCTACAGCCAGGGAGGGGGCGTCACCGGGGAGCTGTTTTTT. The chain employs TRBV6-6 and TRBJ2-2; D may be TRBD1 or TRBD2 (7 bases each). Germline loops: CDR1 MNHNY, CDR2 SVGAGI (reference sequence). CDR3 length: 17 residues. The V and J ends lost 6 bases and 4 bases respectively, with 21 bases between them.

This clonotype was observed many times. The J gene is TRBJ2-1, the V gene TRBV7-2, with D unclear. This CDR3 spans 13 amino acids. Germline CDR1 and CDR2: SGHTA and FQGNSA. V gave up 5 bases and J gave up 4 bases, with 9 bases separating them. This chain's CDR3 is CASSPTSYNEQFF. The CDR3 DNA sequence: TGTGCCAGCAGCCCCACGTCTTACAATGAGCAGTTCTTC.

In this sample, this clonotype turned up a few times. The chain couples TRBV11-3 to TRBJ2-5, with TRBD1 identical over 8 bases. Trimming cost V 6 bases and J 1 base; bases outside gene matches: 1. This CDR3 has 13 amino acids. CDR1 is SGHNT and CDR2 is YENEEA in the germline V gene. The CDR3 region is CASRGTGQETQYF. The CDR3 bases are TGTGCCAGCAGGGGGACAGGCCAAGAGACCCAGTACTTC.

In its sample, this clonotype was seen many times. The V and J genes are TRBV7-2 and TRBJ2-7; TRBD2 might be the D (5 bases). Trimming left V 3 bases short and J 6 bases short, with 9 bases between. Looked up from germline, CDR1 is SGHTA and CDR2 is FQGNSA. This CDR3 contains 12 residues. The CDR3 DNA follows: TGTGCCAGCAGCTTCGGACGGGGCGAGCAGTACGTC. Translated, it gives CASSFGRGEQYV.

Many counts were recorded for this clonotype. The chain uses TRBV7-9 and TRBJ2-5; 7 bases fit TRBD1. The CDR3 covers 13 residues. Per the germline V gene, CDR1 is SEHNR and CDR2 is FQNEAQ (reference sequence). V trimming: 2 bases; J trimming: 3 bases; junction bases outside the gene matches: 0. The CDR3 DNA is TGTGCCAGCAGCTTAACAGGGGAAGAGACCCAGTACTTC. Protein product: CASSLTGEETQYF.

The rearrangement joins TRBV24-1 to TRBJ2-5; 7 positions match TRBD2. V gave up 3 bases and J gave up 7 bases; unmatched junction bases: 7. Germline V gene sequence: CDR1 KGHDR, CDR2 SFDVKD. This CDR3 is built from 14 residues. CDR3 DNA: TGTGCCACCAGTGATGGGGGAGGGCGAGTGACCCAGTACTTC. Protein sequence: CATSDGGGRVTQYF.

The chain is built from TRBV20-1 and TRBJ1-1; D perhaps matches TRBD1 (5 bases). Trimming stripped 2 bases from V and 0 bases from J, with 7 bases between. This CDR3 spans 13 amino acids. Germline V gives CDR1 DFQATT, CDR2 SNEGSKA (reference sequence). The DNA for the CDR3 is TGCAGTGCTAGAAAGGGGATGAACACTGAAGCTTTCTTT. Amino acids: CSARKGMNTEAFF.

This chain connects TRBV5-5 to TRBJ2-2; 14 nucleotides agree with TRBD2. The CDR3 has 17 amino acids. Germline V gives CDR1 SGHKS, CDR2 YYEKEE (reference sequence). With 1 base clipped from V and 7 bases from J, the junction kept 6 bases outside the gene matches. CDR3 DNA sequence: TGTGCCAGCAGCTTGACCGGGACTAGCGGGAGAGGCGGGGAGCTGTTTTTT. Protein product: CASSLTGTSGRGGELFF.

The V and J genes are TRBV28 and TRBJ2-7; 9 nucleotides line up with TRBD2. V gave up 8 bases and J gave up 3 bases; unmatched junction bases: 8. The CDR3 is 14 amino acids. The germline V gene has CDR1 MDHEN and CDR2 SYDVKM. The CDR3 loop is CASVLAGSFYEQYF. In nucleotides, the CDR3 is TGTGCCAGCGTACTAGCGGGCTCCTTCTACGAGCAGTACTTC.

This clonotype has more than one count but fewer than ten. CDR3 in amino acids: CASSHLAGGGGEQFF. As DNA, the CDR3 is TGCGCCAGCAGCCATCTAGCGGGAGGTGGAGGTGAGCAGTTCTTC. The chain carries TRBV4-3 and TRBJ2-1; TRBD2 aligns across 11 bases. This CDR3 comprises 15 residues. Germline values: CDR1 LGHNA, CDR2 YSLEER. Losses at the gene ends were 3 bases for V and 9 bases for J; bases not matched to a gene: 7.

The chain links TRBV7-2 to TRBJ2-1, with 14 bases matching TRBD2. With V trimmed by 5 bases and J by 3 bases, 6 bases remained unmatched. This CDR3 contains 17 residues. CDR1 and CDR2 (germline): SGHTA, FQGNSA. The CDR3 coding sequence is TGTGCCAGCAGCCCGAACGGACTAGCGGGAGGCTACAATGAGCAGTTCTTC. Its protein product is CASSPNGLAGGYNEQFF.

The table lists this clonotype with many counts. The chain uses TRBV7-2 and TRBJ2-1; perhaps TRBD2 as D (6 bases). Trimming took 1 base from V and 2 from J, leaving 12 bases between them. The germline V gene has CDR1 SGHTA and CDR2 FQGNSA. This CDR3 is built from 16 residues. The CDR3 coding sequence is TGTGCCAGCAGCTTAGAAGTCGGGAGAACCTACAATGAGCAGTTCTTC. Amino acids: CASSLEVGRTYNEQFF.

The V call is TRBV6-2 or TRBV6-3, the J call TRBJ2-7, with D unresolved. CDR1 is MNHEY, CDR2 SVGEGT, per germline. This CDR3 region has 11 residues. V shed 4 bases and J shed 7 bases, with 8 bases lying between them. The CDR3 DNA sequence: TGTGCCAGCAGTTCCGCGTTTGAGCAGTACTTC. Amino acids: CASSSAFEQYF.

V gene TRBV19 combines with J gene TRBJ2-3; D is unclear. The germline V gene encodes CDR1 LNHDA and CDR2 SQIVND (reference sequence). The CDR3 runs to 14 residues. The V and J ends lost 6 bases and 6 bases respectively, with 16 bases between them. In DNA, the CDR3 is TGTGCCAGTAGGGCGGTCGCGATTTTGGATACGCAGTATTTT. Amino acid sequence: CASRAVAILDTQYF.

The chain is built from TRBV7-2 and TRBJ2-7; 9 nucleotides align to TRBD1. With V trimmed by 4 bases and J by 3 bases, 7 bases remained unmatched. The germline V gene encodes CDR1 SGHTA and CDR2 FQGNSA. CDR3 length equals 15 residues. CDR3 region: CASSSAGTGLYEQYF. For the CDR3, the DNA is TGTGCCAGCAGCTCCGCCGGGACAGGGCTCTACGAGCAGTACTTC.

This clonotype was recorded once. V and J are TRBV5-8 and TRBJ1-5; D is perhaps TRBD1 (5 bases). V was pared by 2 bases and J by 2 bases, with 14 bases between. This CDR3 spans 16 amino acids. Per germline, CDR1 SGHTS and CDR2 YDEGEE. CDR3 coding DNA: TGTGCCAGCAGCTTTTCAGGAGGGGCTCGCAATCAGCCCCAGCATTTT. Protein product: CASSFSGGARNQPQHF.

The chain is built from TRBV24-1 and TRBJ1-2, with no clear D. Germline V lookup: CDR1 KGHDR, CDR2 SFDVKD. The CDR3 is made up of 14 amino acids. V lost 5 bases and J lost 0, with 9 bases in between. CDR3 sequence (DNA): TGTGCCACCAGTGGCCAGTCAGCTAACTATGGCTACACCTTC. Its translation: CATSGQSANYGYTF.

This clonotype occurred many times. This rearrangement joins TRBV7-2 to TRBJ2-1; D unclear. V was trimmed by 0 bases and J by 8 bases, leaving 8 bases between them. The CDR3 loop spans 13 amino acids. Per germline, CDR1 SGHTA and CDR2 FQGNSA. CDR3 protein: CASSLARDDEQFF. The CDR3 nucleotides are TGTGCCAGCAGCTTAGCTAGAGACGATGAGCAGTTCTTC. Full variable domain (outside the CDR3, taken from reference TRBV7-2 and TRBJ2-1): GAGVSQSPSNKVTEKGKDVELRCDPISGHTALYWYRQSLGQGLEFLIYFQGNSAPDKSGLPSDRFSAERTGGSVSTLTIQRTQQEDSAVYLCASSLARDDEQFFGPGTRLTVL.

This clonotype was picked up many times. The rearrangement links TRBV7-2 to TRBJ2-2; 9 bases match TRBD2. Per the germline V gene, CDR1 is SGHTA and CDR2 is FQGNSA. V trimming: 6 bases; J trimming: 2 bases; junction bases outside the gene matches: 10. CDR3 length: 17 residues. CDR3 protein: CASSSLAGLRNTGELFF. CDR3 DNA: TGTGCCAGCAGTTCACTAGCGGGCCTAAGAAACACCGGGGAGCTGTTTTTT.

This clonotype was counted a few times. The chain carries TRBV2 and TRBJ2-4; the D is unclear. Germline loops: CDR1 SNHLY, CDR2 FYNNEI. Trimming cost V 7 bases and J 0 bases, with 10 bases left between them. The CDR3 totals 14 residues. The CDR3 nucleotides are TGTGCCAGCACAGAATCTCTAGCCAAAAACATTCAGTACTTC. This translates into CASTESLAKNIQYF.

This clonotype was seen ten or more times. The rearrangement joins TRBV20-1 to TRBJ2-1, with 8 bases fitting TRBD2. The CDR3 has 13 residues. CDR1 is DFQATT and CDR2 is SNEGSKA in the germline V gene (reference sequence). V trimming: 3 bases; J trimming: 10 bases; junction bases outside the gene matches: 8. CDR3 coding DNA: TGCAGTGCTAGTACGGGAGGGCCTTCAGAGCAGTTCTTC. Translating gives CSASTGGPSEQFF.